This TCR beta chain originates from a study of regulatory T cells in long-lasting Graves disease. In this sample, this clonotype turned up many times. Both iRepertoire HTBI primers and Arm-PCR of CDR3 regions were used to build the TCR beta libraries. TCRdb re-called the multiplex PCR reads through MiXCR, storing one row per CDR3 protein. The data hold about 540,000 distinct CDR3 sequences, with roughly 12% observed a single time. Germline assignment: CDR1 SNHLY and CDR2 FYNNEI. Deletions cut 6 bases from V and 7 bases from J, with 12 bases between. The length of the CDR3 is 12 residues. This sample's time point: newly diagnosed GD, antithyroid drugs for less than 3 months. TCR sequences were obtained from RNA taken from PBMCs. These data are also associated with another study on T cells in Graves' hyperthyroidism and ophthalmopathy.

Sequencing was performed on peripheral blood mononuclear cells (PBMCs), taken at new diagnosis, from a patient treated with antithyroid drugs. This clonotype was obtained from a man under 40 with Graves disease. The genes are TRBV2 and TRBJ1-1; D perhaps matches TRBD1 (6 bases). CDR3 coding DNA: TGTGCCAGCAGGATAGGGGGAGGTGAAGCTTTCTTT. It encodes CASRIGGGEAFF.